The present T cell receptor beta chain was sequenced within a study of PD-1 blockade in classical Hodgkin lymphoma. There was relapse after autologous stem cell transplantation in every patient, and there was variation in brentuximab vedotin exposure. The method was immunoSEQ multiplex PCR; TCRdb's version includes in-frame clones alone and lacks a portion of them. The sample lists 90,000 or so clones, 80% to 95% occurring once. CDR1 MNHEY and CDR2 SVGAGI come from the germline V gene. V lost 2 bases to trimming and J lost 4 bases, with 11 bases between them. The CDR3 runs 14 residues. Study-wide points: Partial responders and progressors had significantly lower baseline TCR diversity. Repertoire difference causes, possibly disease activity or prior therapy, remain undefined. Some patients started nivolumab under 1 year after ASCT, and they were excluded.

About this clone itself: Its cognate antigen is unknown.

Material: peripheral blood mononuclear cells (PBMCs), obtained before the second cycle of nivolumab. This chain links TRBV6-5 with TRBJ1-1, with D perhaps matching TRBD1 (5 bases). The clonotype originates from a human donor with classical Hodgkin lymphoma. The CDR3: CASSYRSGSTEAFF. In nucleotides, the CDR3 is TGTGCCAGCAGTTACCGGTCAGGGAGCACTGAAGCTTTCTTT.